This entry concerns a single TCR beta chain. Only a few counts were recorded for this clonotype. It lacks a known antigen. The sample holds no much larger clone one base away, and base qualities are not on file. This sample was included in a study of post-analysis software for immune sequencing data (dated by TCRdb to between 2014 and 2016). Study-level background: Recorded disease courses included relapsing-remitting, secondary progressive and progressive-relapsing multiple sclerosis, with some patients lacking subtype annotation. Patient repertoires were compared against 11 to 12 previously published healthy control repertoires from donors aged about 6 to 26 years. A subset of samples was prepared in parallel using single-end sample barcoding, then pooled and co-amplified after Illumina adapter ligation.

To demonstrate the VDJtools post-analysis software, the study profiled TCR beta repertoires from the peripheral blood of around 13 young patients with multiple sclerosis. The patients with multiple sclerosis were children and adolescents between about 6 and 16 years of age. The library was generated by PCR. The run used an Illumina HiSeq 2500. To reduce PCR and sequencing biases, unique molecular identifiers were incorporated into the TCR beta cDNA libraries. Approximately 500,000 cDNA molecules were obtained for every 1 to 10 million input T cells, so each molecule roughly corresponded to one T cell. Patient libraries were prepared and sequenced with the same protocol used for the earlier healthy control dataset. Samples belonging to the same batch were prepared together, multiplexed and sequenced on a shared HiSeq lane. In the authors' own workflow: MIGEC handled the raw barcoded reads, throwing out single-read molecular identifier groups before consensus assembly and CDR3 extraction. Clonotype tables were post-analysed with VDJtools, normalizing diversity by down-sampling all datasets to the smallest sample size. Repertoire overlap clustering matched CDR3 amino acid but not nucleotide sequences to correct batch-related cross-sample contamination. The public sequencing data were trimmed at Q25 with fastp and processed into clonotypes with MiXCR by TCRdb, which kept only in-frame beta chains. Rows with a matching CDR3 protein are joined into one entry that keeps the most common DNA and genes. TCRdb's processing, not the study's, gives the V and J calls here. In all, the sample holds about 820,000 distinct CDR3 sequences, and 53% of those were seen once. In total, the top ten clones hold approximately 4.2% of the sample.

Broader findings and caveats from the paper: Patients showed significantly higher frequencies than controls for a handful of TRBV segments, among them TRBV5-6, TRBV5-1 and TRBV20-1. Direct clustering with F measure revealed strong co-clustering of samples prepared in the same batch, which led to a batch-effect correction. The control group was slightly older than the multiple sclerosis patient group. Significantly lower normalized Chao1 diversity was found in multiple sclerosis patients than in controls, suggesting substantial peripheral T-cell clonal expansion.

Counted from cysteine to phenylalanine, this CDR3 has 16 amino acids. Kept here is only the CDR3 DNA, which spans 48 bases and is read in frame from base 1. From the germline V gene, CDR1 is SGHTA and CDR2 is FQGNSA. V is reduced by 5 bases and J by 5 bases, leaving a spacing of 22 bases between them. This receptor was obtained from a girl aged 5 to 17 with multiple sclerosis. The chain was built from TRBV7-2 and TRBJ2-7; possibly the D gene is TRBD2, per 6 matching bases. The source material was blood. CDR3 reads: CASSPLGFPSGHEQYF. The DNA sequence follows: TGTGCCAGCAGCCCCCTAGGGTTTCCAAGCGGGCACGAGCAGTACTTC.